This T cell receptor beta chain was captured in a study of response to subunit inactivated influenza vaccine. General study results and limits: Authors proposed each seasonal influenza vaccination draws in few new T cells.

TCRdb redid the calling of the RT-PCR reads with MiXCR, one entry per CDR3 protein. The sample carries almost 250,000 distinct CDR3 sequences, 12% recorded once. There are 15 residues in the CDR3. With V trimmed by 3 bases and J by 1 base, 4 bases remained unmatched. Germline V gene sequence: CDR1 MDHEN, CDR2 SYDVKM. Comments on this clonotype: Its specificity is not known.

Sequences were derived from non-naive T cells sorted from PBMCs, sampled 14 to 15 days before vaccination. The clonotype originates from a man aged 45 to 65 who received an inactivated influenza vaccine. This sequence joins TRBV28 and TRBJ1-1, with TRBD1 matching 8 bases. The CDR3 DNA sequence: TGTGCCAGCAGTTTGGGACAGGTATCGAACACTGAAGCTTTCTTT. This codes for CASSLGQVSNTEAFF.